These 5 T cell receptor beta chains came from one sample sequenced in a study of Graves' ophthalmopathy and Graves' hyperthyroidism. Researchers took RNA transcripts and amplified TCR beta CDR3 regions from them. The workflow started with a first-round RT-PCR run with HTBI primers and then moved on to a second-round multiplex PCR. TCRdb re-called the multiplex PCR reads with MiXCR, one entry per CDR3 protein. The data show some 400,000 distinct CDR3 sequences, around 19% seen once. Sequencing used peripheral blood. These receptors were collected from a woman aged 18-35 years with Graves' ophthalmopathy.

The table lists this clonotype with many counts. The chain employs TRBV5-1 and TRBJ1-2; unclear D gene. Trimming pared 4 bases from V and 5 bases from J, leaving 9 bases between. Germline V CDR1 and CDR2: SGHRS, YFSETQ. The CDR3 runs to 12 residues. Written as DNA, the CDR3 is TGCGCCAGCAGCGTTGGACGGTATGGCTACACCTTC. As protein: CASSVGRYGYTF. The full variable domain, with the rest looked up from reference TRBV5-1 and TRBJ1-2, is KAGVTQTPRYLIKTRGQQVTLSCSPISGHRSVSWYQQTPGQGLQFLFEYFSETQRNKGNFPGRFSGRQFSNSRSEMNVSTLELGDSALYLCASSVGRYGYTFGSGTRLTVV.

This clonotype was counted at least ten times. V and J are TRBV12-3 or TRBV12-4 and TRBJ2-5; D gene uncertain. The CDR3 sequence is 13 residues long. The germline V and J ends were trimmed by 3 bases and 1 base, with 6 bases remaining between them. CDR3 coding DNA: TGTGCCAGCAGTTTGAGGATCCAAGAGACCCAGTACTTC. This sequence encodes CASSLRIQETQYF.

The sample holds many counts of this clonotype. This CDR3 reads CASNSDQPQHF. As DNA, the CDR3 is TGTGCCAGCAACTCAGACCAGCCCCAGCATTTT. The chain uses TRBV6-5 and TRBJ1-5, with D uncertain. Between the trimmed V and J ends, which lost 7 bases and 7 bases, there was a span of 8 bases. The CDR3 extends over 11 amino acids. Germline V gives CDR1 MNHEY, CDR2 SVGAGI.

This clonotype was seen at least ten times. CDR3 protein: CASSLGPTRGAKNIQYF. The DNA for the CDR3 is TGTGCCAGCAGTTTGGGACCGACCCGGGGGGCCAAAAACATTCAGTACTTC. This chain connects TRBV28 to TRBJ2-4, with D tentatively TRBD2 (6 bases). The CDR3 is 17 residues long. Germline-derived CDR1 and CDR2 are MDHEN and SYDVKM. Trimming removed 3 bases from V and 1 base from J, with 16 bases in between.

A few counts support this clonotype. The V call is TRBV12-3 or TRBV12-4, the J call TRBJ2-7, with 8 bases lining up with TRBD1. CDR3 length equals 15 residues. V shed 0 bases, J shed 5 bases, and the junction held 6 bases outside the gene matches. CDR3 bases: TGTGCCAGCAGTTTAGCGGACAGGGAAGCCCACGAGCAGTACTTC. Its protein is CASSLADREAHEQYF.